This T cell receptor beta chain was sequenced in a study of cytomegalovirus exposure and HLA in healthy donors. Study background: It was reported in a later analysis that the 120 validation repertoires used the same platform as the 500 to 700 first-cohort repertoires. Broader study findings: The listing of 150 or so TCR beta chains classed them as cytomegalovirus-associated. Subsequent analysis found a tendency for first-cohort TCR clusters to co-occur within the 95 to 150 validation repertoires.

The table came from immunoSEQ multiplex PCR; TCRdb's copy has only in-frame clones and leaves some out. Among approximately 280,000 clones listed, 80% to 90% were seen once. Deletions cut 0 bases from V and 7 bases from J, with 12 bases between. The length of the CDR3 is 15 residues. The V gene's germline CDR1 is MNHNY and CDR2 SVGAGI (reference sequence). Of note for this clone: Antigen: not known.

The chain uses TRBV6-6 and TRBJ2-2, with D possibly TRBD2 on 5 matching bases. The sequencing input was PBMCs. The clonotype was recovered from a woman younger than 30 in good health and CMV-seronegative. The CDR3 protein is CASSYSAEGRGELFF. The CDR3 DNA is TGTGCCAGCAGTTACTCCGCCGAGGGTCGCGGGGAGCTGTTTTTT.